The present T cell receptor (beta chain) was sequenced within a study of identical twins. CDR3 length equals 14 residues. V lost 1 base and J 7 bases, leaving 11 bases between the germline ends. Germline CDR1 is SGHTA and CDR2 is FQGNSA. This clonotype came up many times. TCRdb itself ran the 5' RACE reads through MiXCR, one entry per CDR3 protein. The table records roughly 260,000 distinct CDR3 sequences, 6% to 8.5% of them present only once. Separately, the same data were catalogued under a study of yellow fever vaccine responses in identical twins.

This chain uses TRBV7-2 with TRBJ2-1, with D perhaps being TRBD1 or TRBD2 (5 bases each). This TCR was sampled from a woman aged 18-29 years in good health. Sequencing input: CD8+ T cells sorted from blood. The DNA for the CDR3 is TGTGCCAGCAGCTTAGTGGGGCCGGGGAATGAGCAGTTCTTC. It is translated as CASSLVGPGNEQFF.